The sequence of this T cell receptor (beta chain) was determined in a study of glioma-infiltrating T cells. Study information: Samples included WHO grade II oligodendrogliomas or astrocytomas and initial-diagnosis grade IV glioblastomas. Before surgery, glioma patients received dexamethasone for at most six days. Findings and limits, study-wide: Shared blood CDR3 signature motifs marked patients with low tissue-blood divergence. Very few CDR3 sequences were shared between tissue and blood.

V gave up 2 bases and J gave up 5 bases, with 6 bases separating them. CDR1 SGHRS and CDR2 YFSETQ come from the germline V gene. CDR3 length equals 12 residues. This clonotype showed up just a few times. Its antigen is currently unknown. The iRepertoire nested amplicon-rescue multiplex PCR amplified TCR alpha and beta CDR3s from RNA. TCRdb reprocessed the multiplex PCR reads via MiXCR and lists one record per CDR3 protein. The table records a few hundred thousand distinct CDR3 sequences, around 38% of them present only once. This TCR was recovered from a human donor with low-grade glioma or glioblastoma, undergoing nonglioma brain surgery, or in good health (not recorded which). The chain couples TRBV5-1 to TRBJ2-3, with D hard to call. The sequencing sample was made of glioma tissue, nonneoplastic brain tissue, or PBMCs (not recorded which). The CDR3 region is CASSLGIDTQYF. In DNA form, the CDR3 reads TGCGCCAGCAGCTTAGGCATAGATACGCAGTATTTT. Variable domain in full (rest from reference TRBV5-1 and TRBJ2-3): KAGVTQTPRYLIKTRGQQVTLSCSPISGHRSVSWYQQTPGQGLQFLFEYFSETQRNKGNFPGRFSGRQFSNSRSEMNVSTLELGDSALYLCASSLGIDTQYFGPGTRLTVL.